A single sample gave rise to the 7 T cell receptor beta chains below, sequenced in a study of OX40 agonist ivuxolimab in advanced cancers. The data were produced by immunoSEQ multiplex PCR, yet TCRdb's version contains in-frame clones alone and is incomplete. The repertoire has around 95,000 clones, approximately 90% of them found once; the top ten carry approximately 0.58%. Here the sequenced sample was CD4+ or CD8+ T cells sorted from blood, taken in a trial of the OX40 agonist ivuxolimab. The receptors here all came from an adult with an advanced solid tumor such as melanoma, head and neck, liver or kidney cancer.

V gene TRBV19 combines with J gene TRBJ2-5; D call uncertain. This CDR3 is built from 11 residues. The ends were cut back, 1 base at V and 8 bases at J, with 5 bases in the middle. Looked up from germline, CDR1 is LNHDA and CDR2 is SQIVND (reference sequence). CDR3 loop: CASSIGLTQYF. The CDR3 DNA reads as TGTGCCAGTAGTATAGGACTTACCCAGTACTTC.

This sequence joins TRBV9 and TRBJ1-3; D is ambiguous. V shed 1 base and J shed 0 bases, with 5 bases lying between them. This CDR3 region has 14 residues. The germline V gene has CDR1 SGDLS and CDR2 YYNGEE. In DNA, the CDR3 is TGTGCCAGCAGCGTAATTTCCTCTGGAAACACCATATATTTT. Translation: CASSVISSGNTIYF.

The V call is TRBV11-2, the J call TRBJ2-7; 11 bases align to TRBD2. After removal of 3 bases from V and 6 bases from J, the junction contained 7 bases not matched to a gene. The CDR3 covers 15 residues. Germline V lookup: CDR1 SGHAT, CDR2 FQNNGV. The CDR3 sequence is CASSFVLAGDGEQYF. The CDR3 DNA reads TGTGCCAGCAGCTTTGTACTAGCGGGAGACGGCGAGCAGTACTTC.

V gene TRBV7-3 combines with J gene TRBJ2-1; no clear D gene. The V gene lost 5 bases and the J gene lost 3 bases, with 8 bases spanning the gap. Germline CDR1 is SGHTA and CDR2 is FQGTGA. There are 13 residues in the CDR3. The chain's CDR3 is CASSPTIYNEQFF. The CDR3 DNA is TGTGCCAGCAGCCCTACTATCTACAATGAGCAGTTCTTC.

This chain connects TRBV7-9 to TRBJ2-3, with D unresolved. CDR1 and CDR2 from the germline V gene are SEHNR and FQNEAQ (reference sequence). The CDR3 totals 12 residues. V gave up 5 bases and J gave up 6 bases, with 9 bases separating them. Here the CDR3 reads CASSASRDTQYF. CDR3 DNA sequence: TGTGCCAGCAGCGCCTCAAGGGATACGCAGTATTTT.

The chain joins TRBV19 to TRBJ2-6; D is ambiguous. With 3 bases removed from V and 0 bases from J, the gap between germline ends came to 15 bases. Germline V lookup: CDR1 LNHDA, CDR2 SQIVND (reference sequence). The CDR3 runs 18 residues. CDR3 DNA sequence: TGTGCCAGTAGTATGCAAACAGCCCGTCCCTCTGGGGCCAACGTCCTGACTTTC. Translation gives CASSMQTARPSGANVLTF.

The rearrangement uses TRBV6-5 and TRBJ1-4, with D uncertain. V gave up 4 bases and J gave up 0 bases, with 9 bases separating them. CDR3 length: 15 amino acids. Per germline, CDR1 MNHEY and CDR2 SVGAGI. DNA for the CDR3: TGTGCCAGCAGTTCCCTCAGAACAACTAATGAAAAACTGTTTTTT. It specifies CASSSLRTTNEKLFF.